This TCR beta chain was sequenced for a study of T cell changes during pregnancy in multiple sclerosis. Germline CDR1 LNHNV, CDR2 YYDKDF (reference sequence). Trimming removed 3 bases from V and 6 bases from J; junction bases left unmatched: 7. The CDR3 spans 15 residues. Assay used: immunoSEQ multiplex PCR; TCRdb lists only in-frame clones, some missing. The sample includes roughly 100,000 clones, about 90% of them seen just once. This clonotype was sampled from a female donor with multiple sclerosis, enrolled in a pregnancy study. V gene TRBV15 combines with J gene TRBJ1-4; 7 nucleotides match TRBD1. The sample consisted of peripheral blood, taken before pregnancy. The DNA for the CDR3 is TGTGCCACCAGCAGCGGGAGGGACAGCCATGAAAAACTGTTTTTT. Residues: CATSSGRDSHEKLFF.